The 5 T cell receptor beta chains below all came from one sample that was sequenced in a study of T cells in Graves' hyperthyroidism and ophthalmopathy. From RNA transcripts, TCR beta CDR3 regions were amplified. The HTBI primer set was used in a first-round RT-PCR of the TCR CDR3. In TCRdb, the multiplex PCR reads were re-called with MiXCR into one record per CDR3 protein. The sample lists under 350,000 distinct CDR3 sequences, 18% occurring once. The sequenced material came from blood. The receptors were sampled from a woman aged 45-60 years with Graves' hyperthyroidism.

Many counts were recorded for this clonotype. This chain links TRBV5-8 with TRBJ1-4; 8 bases fit TRBD1. J gave up 3 bases and V 4 bases, and 8 bases lay outside the gene matches. From germline, CDR1 is SGHTS and CDR2 YDEGEE. The CDR3 contains 16 residues. CDR3: CASSLGGTGSNEKLFF. For the CDR3, the DNA is TGTGCCAGCAGCCTTGGGGGGACAGGCTCTAATGAAAAACTGTTTTTT.

In its sample, this clonotype was seen many times. The rearrangement joins TRBV7-8 to TRBJ2-1, with D tentatively TRBD1 (6 bases). The V end was cut by 5 bases, the J end by 8 bases, with 10 bases between. Germline loops: CDR1 SGHVS, CDR2 FQNEAQ. This CDR3 is built from 12 residues. This CDR3 reads CASSRDTYEQFF. The CDR3 DNA is TGTGCCAGCAGCCGGGACACTTATGAGCAGTTCTTC.

The J gene is TRBJ1-5, the V gene TRBV5-1; D remains ambiguous. The CDR3 is 15 residues long. Trimming left V 1 base short and J 0 bases short, with 8 bases between. The germline CDR1 and CDR2 sequences are SGHRS and YFSETQ. CDR3 amino acids: CASSLMGNSNQPQHF. CDR3 bases: TGCGCCAGCAGCTTGATGGGGAATAGCAATCAGCCCCAGCATTTT.

V and J are TRBV18 and TRBJ1-5; D is unclear. The CDR3 loop spans 14 amino acids. In germline, CDR1 is KGHSH, CDR2 LQKENI. V was clipped by 2 bases and J by 5 bases, with 10 bases between them. CDR3: CASSPGSKDQPQHF. The DNA for the CDR3 is TGTGCCAGCTCACCAGGGTCCAAGGATCAGCCCCAGCATTTT.

Details on this clonotype: Relative to the germline gene, one junction end is altered; a read error may explain this. The chain has TRBV14 and TRBJ2-1; D is ambiguous. The CDR3 covers 15 residues. Germline CDR1 reads SGHDN; CDR2 reads FVKESK. The CDR3 region is CASSLEIGNYNEQSF. In nucleotides, the CDR3 is TGTGCCAGCAGCCTAGAAATCGGCAACTACAATGAGCAGTCCTTC.